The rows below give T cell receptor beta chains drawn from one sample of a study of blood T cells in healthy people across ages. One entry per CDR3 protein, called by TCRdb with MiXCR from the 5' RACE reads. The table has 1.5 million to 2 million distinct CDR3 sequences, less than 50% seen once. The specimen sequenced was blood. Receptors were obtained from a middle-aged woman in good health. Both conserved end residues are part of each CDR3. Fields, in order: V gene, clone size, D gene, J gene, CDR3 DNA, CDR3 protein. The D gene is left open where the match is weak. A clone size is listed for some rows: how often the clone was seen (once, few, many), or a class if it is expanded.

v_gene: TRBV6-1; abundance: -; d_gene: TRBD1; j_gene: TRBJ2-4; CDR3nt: TGTGGACGACAGGGGGAAGGGAAAAACATTCAGTACTTC; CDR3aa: CGRQGEGKNIQYF
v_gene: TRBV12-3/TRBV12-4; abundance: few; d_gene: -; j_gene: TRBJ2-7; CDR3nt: TGTGCCAGCAGTTTACGTCAGTCCCAGTACTTC; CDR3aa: CASSLRQSQYF
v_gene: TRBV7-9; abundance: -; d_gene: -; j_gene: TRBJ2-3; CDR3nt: TGTGCCAGCAGCTTATATACCAGTCAGTCCGGAGATACGCAGTATTTT; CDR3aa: CASSLYTSQSGDTQYF
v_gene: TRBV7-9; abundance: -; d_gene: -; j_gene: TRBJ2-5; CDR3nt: TGTGCCAGCAGCTTAGACGCGACCGACAAGACCCAGTACTTC; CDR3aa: CASSLDATDKTQYF
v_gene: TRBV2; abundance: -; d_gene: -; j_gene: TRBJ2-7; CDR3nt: TGTGCCAGCAGTACCGGGACGGCGGGCGAGCAGTACTTC; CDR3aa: CASSTGTAGEQYF
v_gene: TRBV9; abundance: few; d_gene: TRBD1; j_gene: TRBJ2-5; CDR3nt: TGTGCCAGCAGCGTAGAGGTGACAGGGGAAGAGACCCAGTACTTC; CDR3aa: CASSVEVTGEETQYF
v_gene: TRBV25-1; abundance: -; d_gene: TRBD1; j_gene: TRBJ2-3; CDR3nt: TGTGCCAGCAGTGAAGTGACAGGGGCAGATACGCAGTATTTT; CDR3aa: CASSEVTGADTQYF
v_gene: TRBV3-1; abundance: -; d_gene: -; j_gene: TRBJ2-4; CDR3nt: TGTGCCAGCAGCCAAGTCGAGACGGAATTGGACAAAAACATTCAGTACTTC; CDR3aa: CASSQVETELDKNIQYF
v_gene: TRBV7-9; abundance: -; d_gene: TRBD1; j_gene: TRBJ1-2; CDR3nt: TGTGCCAGCAGCCCCAATACAGGGGGCTATGGCTACACCTTC; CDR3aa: CASSPNTGGYGYTF
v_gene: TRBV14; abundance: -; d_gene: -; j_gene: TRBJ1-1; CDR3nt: TGTGCCAGCAGCCAACAGGCCGCAGGGACAGCTTTCTTT; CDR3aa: CASSQQAAGTAFF
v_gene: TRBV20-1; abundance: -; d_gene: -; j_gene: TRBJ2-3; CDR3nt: TGCAGTGCACCCCTGGCAATAGGGCAGTATTTT; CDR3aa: CSAPLAIGQYF
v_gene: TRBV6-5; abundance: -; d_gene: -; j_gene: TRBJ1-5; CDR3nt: TGTGCCAGCAGTGACTCAACAGGGCAGCAGCCCCAGCATTTT; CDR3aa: CASSDSTGQQPQHF
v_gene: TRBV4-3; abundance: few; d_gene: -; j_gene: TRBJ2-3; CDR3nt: TGCGCCAGCAGCCAAGATTTAGAGGATCGGGATACGCAGTATTTT; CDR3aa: CASSQDLEDRDTQYF
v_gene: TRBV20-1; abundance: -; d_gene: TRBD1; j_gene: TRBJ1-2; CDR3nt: TGCAGTGCTAATGAAAGGGGGCCGGCTGGCTACACCTTC; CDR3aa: CSANERGPAGYTF